This paragraph covers one TCR beta chain sequence. Its antigen specificity is not known. Base qualities are missing; no much larger clone stands one base away. The data were taken from a study of cytomegalovirus exposure and HLA in healthy donors (dated by TCRdb to about 2017). For the wider study: The 650 to 800 repertoires of the first cohort and the roughly 110 validation repertoires were produced on the same platform, according to a later analysis. The study aimed to test whether signatures of past pathogen exposure could be identified by cataloging public T cell receptors. Along with the roughly 670-subject first cohort, a separate validation cohort of over 90 different subjects was used. To predict cytomegalovirus infection status, the study combined high-throughput TCR immunosequencing, statistical association of individual TCRs with disease status, and machine learning. What the research found in general, with its limitations: While some public TCRs were present in many individuals, most TCR sequences turned up only very rarely across donors. The classifier was reported to diagnose cytomegalovirus status with high specificity and sensitivity in both the original and validation cohorts. The authors suggested that the approach could potentially be extended to other disease states and immunological phenotypes. A later analysis had no HLA typing for the validation cohort, so co-occurrence there was scored across all 110 or so repertoires. A total of fewer than 200 TCR beta chains were listed by the study as associated with cytomegalovirus. In vitro tests confirmed that a few of the cytomegalovirus-associated TCR beta chains recognize cytomegalovirus antigens. Subsequent analysis determined that TCRs grouped into clusters in the first cohort also showed a tendency toward co-occurrence across the 130 or so validation repertoires, and approximately 93% of cluster scores exceeded 0.

The library was produced with the immunoSEQ multiplex PCR assay. The paper's processing steps were these. A statistical classification framework was built to diagnose cytomegalovirus status from the catalog of TCR beta chain sequences. TCRdb retrieved this table from immuneACCESS and kept in-frame rearrangements only. Not all clones are present; in checked studies, unresolved V genes account for under half, and no reason is known for the remainder. The V and J calls and the clone size are those of that table, but D and trimming were determined from the DNA. This sample gives under 250,000 clones in total; 87% of them show up just once. The ten largest clonotypes hold about 3% of the sample. V was cut back by 0 bases and J by 3 bases, leaving a gap of 13 bases between them. CDR1 SGHRS and CDR2 YFSETQ were looked up in the germline V gene. The CDR3 starts with the cysteine, ends with the phenylalanine, and has 15 residues. Just the 45-base CDR3 DNA is kept, in frame starting at base 1.

Donors formed part of the validation cohort, which comprised about 130 subjects and was distinct from the first cohort of 670 or so subjects. Sequencing was performed on PBMCs. The receptor was derived from a man between 18 and 35 years old in good health and CMV-seronegative. The chain is made from TRBV5-1 and TRBJ2-7; 5 matching bases give a weak D call of TRBD1. The CDR3 here reads CASSLGAGPGYEQYF. The sequence in DNA is TGCGCCAGCAGCTTGGGGGCAGGGCCTGGCTACGAGCAGTACTTC.